What follows are 3 T cell receptor beta chains derived from one specimen sequenced in a study of cytomegalovirus exposure and HLA in healthy donors. Researchers ran the PCR with 60 Vbeta and 13 Jbeta primers. Profiled with immunoSEQ multiplex PCR; TCRdb holds only in-frame clones, not every one. The table has about 180,000 clones, approximately 88% seen once. The specimen sequenced was PBMCs. The receptors were sampled from a boy aged 2-15 years in good health and CMV-seronegative.

Details on this clone: This sample also contains other DNA sequences that code for the same CDR3. This chain joins TRBV7-2 and TRBJ2-3; D perhaps matches TRBD2 (5 bases). The CDR3 loop spans 15 amino acids. Germline lookup yields CDR1 SGHTA and CDR2 FQGNSA. Trimming removed 0 bases at V and 4 bases at J, with 11 bases between. The CDR3 reads CASSLAAGRADTQYF. DNA of the CDR3: TGTGCCAGCAGCTTAGCCGCGGGTAGAGCAGATACGCAGTATTTT.

This chain connects TRBV30 to TRBJ1-1, with TRBD1 identical over 10 bases. Germline V gives CDR1 GTSNPN, CDR2 SVGIG (reference sequence). The CDR3 sequence is 19 residues long. V was pared by 0 bases and J by 0 bases, with 13 bases of the junction left unmatched. The CDR3 DNA follows: TGTGCCTGGAGTGTCAGGGGAACGGGACAGGGGATTGTGAACACTGAAGCTTTCTTT. Its protein is CAWSVRGTGQGIVNTEAFF.

This chain connects TRBV10-2 to TRBJ1-2; 11 positions match TRBD1. J was trimmed by 8 bases and V by 1 base; bases with no gene match: 0. The length of the CDR3 is 13 residues. Germline values: CDR1 WSHSY, CDR2 SAAADI. The CDR3 DNA sequence: TGCGCCAGCAGTGAGTGGACAGGGGGCGGCTACACCTTC. Its protein product is CASSEWTGGGYTF.